This T cell receptor beta chain was identified in a study of blood T cell repertoires in COVID-19 (dated by TCRdb to the early 2020s). Broadly, across the study: Samples covering the acute and convalescent phases of COVID-19 were provided by collaborators in the United States, Italy and Spain. The material from the prospective study consisted of cDNA or gDNA derived from T cells, B-cell-depleted T cells, or PBMCs. Subjects who had been exposed to COVID-19, were actively infected with it, or had recovered from it provided the deeply sampled blood TCRbeta repertoires that made up the dataset. The repertoires were made available in a free public database intended to serve as a resource for research on the immune response to SARS-CoV-2. Samples came from the ongoing ImmuneRACE study (first 160 participants) plus 1,254 subjects from 6 global collaborators. Nearly every sample came with metadata listing a de-identified subject ID, COVID-19 status, age in years and sex. Where HLA class I and class II types were available, the types were taken from metadata supplied by the sample provider, not from assay-based typing. General findings and caveats noted by the study authors: Clinical and demographic metadata were provided uncurated, with the amount varying by source and participant.

Participants in the prospective study were enrolled through a virtual design, were aged about 18 to 100 years, and lived in 24 United States geographic areas. Cohort assignment in the prospective study relied on participant-reported clinical history from a screening survey and a study questionnaire. In the prospective study, mobile phlebotomists collected whole blood, serum and a nasopharyngeal or oropharyngeal swab from each participant. Prospective study participants could optionally give additional blood draws and questionnaires over an approximately two-month period. Before DNA extraction, blood samples from the prospective study were shipped at room temperature or frozen. On this clone itself: Its binding antigen is unknown. The input lacks base qualities; no much larger clone sits a single base away.

The immunoSEQ Assay, a bias-controlled multiplex PCR, was used to amplify TCRbeta CDR3 regions from genomic DNA. Under the source paper's analysis protocol: Nucleated cell counts per sample were estimated from amplification of reference gene primers within the assay. To quantify the absolute abundance of each unique TCRbeta CDR3 rearrangement, sequence reads were collapsed and filtered. Productive Simpson clonality was computed per sample as the square root of Simpson's diversity index over productive rearrangements. This immuneACCESS table, as held by TCRdb, lists in-frame sequences with V and J called but not all clones. Of the missing ones, under half trace to an unresolved V gene in checked studies; the others have no known cause. V, J and clone size reflect that table, while D and trimming were determined from the DNA. This sample comprises a few hundred thousand clones, approximately 80% of them detected only once. Roughly 1.3% of the sample rests with the top ten.

The CDR3 measures 14 amino acids from cysteine to phenylalanine. Just the 42-base CDR3 DNA is kept, in frame starting at base 1. Rearrangement joined TRBV12-2 to TRBJ1-3. TRBV12-2 counts as a pseudogene. The sample was PBMCs or T cells enriched from blood (not recorded which). This sequence was found in a middle-aged woman with acute COVID-19. The sequenced DNA: TGTGCAAGTCGCTCTGGACACACGGGGGACACCATATATTTT. It specifies CASRSGHTGDTIYF.